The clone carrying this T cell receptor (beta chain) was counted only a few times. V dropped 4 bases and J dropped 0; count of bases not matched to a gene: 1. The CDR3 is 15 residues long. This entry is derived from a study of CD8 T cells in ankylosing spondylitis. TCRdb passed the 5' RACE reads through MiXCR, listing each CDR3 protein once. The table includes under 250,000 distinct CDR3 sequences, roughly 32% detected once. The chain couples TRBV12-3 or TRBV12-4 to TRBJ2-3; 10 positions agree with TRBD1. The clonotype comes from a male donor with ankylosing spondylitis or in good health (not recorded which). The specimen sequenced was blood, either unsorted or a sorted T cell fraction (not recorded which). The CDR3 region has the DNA TGTGCCAGCAGTTGGACAGGGGGGAGCACAGATACGCAGTATTTT. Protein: CASSWTGGSTDTQYF.